The 17 T cell receptor beta chains listed next were all sequenced from one sample in a study of blood T cell repertoires in COVID-19. Measured with immunoSEQ multiplex PCR; TCRdb has only the in-frame clones, and not every one. The data hold a few hundred thousand clones, with around 90% observed a single time. Input material: peripheral blood. These receptors all come from a woman between 45 and 60 years old who had recovered from COVID-19.

V usage is TRBV7-2 and J usage is TRBJ1-1; 10 positions agree with TRBD1. This CDR3 comprises 15 residues. Germline V gives CDR1 SGHTA, CDR2 FQGNSA. V was clipped by 6 bases and J by 5 bases; unmatched bases: 9. CDR3 sequence reads: CASSLGGTGVTEAFF. The CDR3 region has the DNA TGTGCCAGCAGTTTGGGGGGGACAGGGGTAACTGAAGCTTTCTTT.

V and J are TRBV28 and TRBJ1-2, with D unresolved. V was pared by 6 bases and J by 8 bases, with 10 bases between. In germline, CDR1 is MDHEN, CDR2 SYDVKM. This CDR3 comprises 11 residues. CDR3 sequence (DNA): TGTGCCAGCAGAAGTGGGAGAGGCTACACCTTC. Protein sequence: CASRSGRGYTF.

V gene TRBV6-6 combines with J gene TRBJ1-2, with 10 bases identical to TRBD1. V trimming: 2 bases; J trimming: 3 bases; junction bases outside the gene matches: 6. The CDR3 covers 16 residues. The germline CDR1 and CDR2 sequences are MNHNY and SVGAGI (reference sequence). Here the CDR3 DNA reads TGTGCCAGCAGTTACGTTGCGACAGGGGGCGACTATGGCTACACCTTC. Translated, it gives CASSYVATGGDYGYTF.

The V and J genes are TRBV5-5 and TRBJ1-2; TRBD1 matches 11 bases. Germline-derived CDR1 and CDR2 are SGHKS and YYEKEE (reference sequence). The CDR3 spans 15 residues. V lost 1 base to trimming and J lost 8 bases; unmatched junction nucleotides: 7. As DNA, the CDR3 is TGTGCCAGCAGCTTGTGGGGACAGGGGGAGGAAGGCTACACCTTC. It is translated as CASSLWGQGEEGYTF.

Only one count was recorded for this clone. The chain joins TRBV2 to TRBJ2-7; the match to TRBD1 covers 8 bases. The ends lost 11 bases at V and 2 bases at J; junction bases unmatched: 8. The germline V gene encodes CDR1 SNHLY and CDR2 FYNNEI. This CDR3 contains 13 residues. The CDR3 nucleotides are TGTGCCTCCCGACGGACAGGGACCTACGAGCAGTACTTC. Its translation: CASRRTGTYEQYF.

The chain joins TRBV6-1 to TRBJ1-5, with D maybe TRBD1 (6 bases). The CDR3 runs 15 residues. V was clipped by 1 base and J by 3 bases, with 10 bases between them. Germline V gene sequence: CDR1 MNHNS, CDR2 SASEGT. DNA for the CDR3: TGTGCCAGCAGTGAAGGGGACAAGGCCAATCAGCCCCAGCATTTT. This translates into CASSEGDKANQPQHF.

The chain couples TRBV5-1 to TRBJ2-1, with unresolved D. V lost 1 base and J lost 8, with 4 bases in between. Looked up from germline, CDR1 is SGHRS and CDR2 is YFSETQ. The CDR3 covers 11 residues. CDR3 loop: CASSLSDEQFF. Here the CDR3 DNA reads TGCGCCAGCAGCTTGAGCGATGAGCAGTTCTTC.

The chain is built from TRBV18 and TRBJ1-1; 7 bases match TRBD1. Germline CDR1 reads KGHSH; CDR2 reads LQKENI. V shed 6 bases, J shed 5 bases, and the junction held 12 bases outside the gene matches. The CDR3 covers 15 residues. Here the CDR3 DNA reads TGTGCCAGCTCCCTGTCGGGGCAGGGGGAAACTGAAGCTTTCTTT. Translated: CASSLSGQGETEAFF.

The rearrangement links TRBV11-1 to TRBJ2-1; TRBD1 agrees at 10 bases. V was pared by 5 bases and J by 8 bases, with 12 bases of the junction left unmatched. This CDR3 is built from 16 residues. Germline assignment: CDR1 SGHAT and CDR2 FQDESV (reference sequence). In nucleotides, the CDR3 is TGTGCCAGCAGCCCCTTGGAGGGACAGGGGTTCTATGAGCAGTTCTTC. Residues: CASSPLEGQGFYEQFF.

V usage is TRBV10-1 and J usage is TRBJ2-5, with D uncertain. The germline gives CDR1 WNHNN, CDR2 SYGVQD (reference sequence). The CDR3 loop spans 11 amino acids. V gave up 6 bases and J gave up 7 bases, with 9 bases separating them. The CDR3 here is CASSGPGTQYF. CDR3 in DNA: TGCGCCAGCAGCGGTCCGGGGACCCAGTACTTC.

This clone has a handful of counts. V is TRBV10-3 and J is TRBJ2-1; a weak D match, TRBD1 (6 bases). V lost 10 bases and J lost 8, with 12 bases in between. The CDR3 consists of 11 residues. Germline V gene lookup returns CDR1 ENHRY and CDR2 SYGVKD. The CDR3 region is CATTGWDEQFF. The CDR3 DNA follows: TGTGCCACCACAGGGTGGGATGAGCAGTTCTTC.

The V and J genes are TRBV27 and TRBJ2-3; the match to TRBD2 covers 10 bases. The CDR3 has 16 amino acids. Per the germline V gene, CDR1 is MNHEY and CDR2 is SMNVEV (reference sequence). With 6 bases clipped from V and 5 bases from J, the junction kept 11 bases outside the gene matches. The CDR3 coding sequence is TGTGCCAGCAGCCCAACACCGGGACTAGCGAAAGATACGCAGTATTTT. Protein sequence: CASSPTPGLAKDTQYF.

The rearrangement joins TRBV7-2 to TRBJ1-5; tentatively, D is TRBD1 (5 bases). The V end was cut by 5 bases, the J end by 9 bases, with 14 bases between. Germline V gene lookup returns CDR1 SGHTA and CDR2 FQGNSA. The CDR3 covers 13 residues. The CDR3 coding sequence is TGTGCCAGCAGCCTAGGGGCGTCCCTGCCCCAGCATTTT. It specifies CASSLGASLPQHF. The entire variable domain, with the rest obtained from reference TRBV7-2 and TRBJ1-5, is as follows: GAGVSQSPSNKVTEKGKDVELRCDPISGHTALYWYRQSLGQGLEFLIYFQGNSAPDKSGLPSDRFSAERTGGSVSTLTIQRTQQEDSAVYLCASSLGASLPQHFGDGTRLSIL.

The rearrangement links TRBV18 to TRBJ2-7, with TRBD1 matching 9 bases. CDR1 and CDR2 (germline): KGHSH, LQKENI. V trimming: 5 bases; J trimming: 3 bases; junction bases outside the gene matches: 20. The CDR3 is made up of 19 amino acids. For the CDR3, the DNA is TGTGCCAGCTCAGCCATCCGACAGGGGGAAGGCCGAGAGCTCTACGAGCAGTACTTC. This sequence encodes CASSAIRQGEGRELYEQYF.

Concerning this clone: Distinct nucleotide sequences in the sample also encode this CDR3. This chain links TRBV2 with TRBJ1-1; tentatively, D is TRBD1 (5 bases). Germline V CDR1 and CDR2: SNHLY, FYNNEI. Trimming removed 4 bases from V and 2 bases from J, with 8 bases in between. The CDR3 loop spans 13 amino acids. The CDR3 DNA sequence: TGTGCCAGCAGTGGACAGTTAAACACTGAAGCTTTCTTT. Its translation is CASSGQLNTEAFF.

V usage is TRBV6-5 and J usage is TRBJ1-1; D gene ambiguous. The CDR3 runs to 14 residues. Trimming took 6 bases from V and 5 from J, leaving 16 bases between them. The germline V gene has CDR1 MNHEY and CDR2 SVGAGI. CDR3 DNA sequence: TGTGCCAGCAGATACGGGCGAGGGAGGACTGAAGCTTTCTTT. It codes for CASRYGRGRTEAFF.

Concerning this clone itself: The same CDR3 is also encoded by other DNA sequences in this sample. J is TRBJ1-1 and V is TRBV6-5; no clear D gene. Between the trimmed V and J ends, which lost 1 base and 1 base, there was a span of 7 bases. Germline assignment: CDR1 MNHEY and CDR2 SVGAGI. The CDR3 runs 14 residues. The CDR3 DNA sequence: TGTGCCAGCAGTTACTTGCCAGGGAACACTGAAGCTTTCTTT. It codes for CASSYLPGNTEAFF.